Below are 20 T cell receptor beta chains sequenced from a single sample in a study of response to subunit inactivated influenza vaccine. TCRdb re-analysed the RT-PCR reads in MiXCR, keeping a single row per CDR3 protein. The sample consists of just under 550,000 distinct CDR3 sequences, 20% to 25% of them appearing once. The same specimen was also included in a second study, on T cells expressing NK-cell markers. That source notes: The cDNA for TCR beta came from 5'RACE template switching with UMIs.

Sample: CD4+ T cells sorted from PBMCs, taken 11 to 12 days after vaccination. These receptors were obtained from a man in his forties or fifties who received an inactivated influenza vaccine.

The V and J genes are TRBV6-5 and TRBJ2-1; D is perhaps TRBD1 (6 bases). The germline gives CDR1 MNHEY, CDR2 SVGAGI. V lost 4 bases and J 4 bases, leaving 14 bases between the germline ends. The CDR3 extends over 15 amino acids. The CDR3 sequence: CASSLTIDRYNEQFF. For the CDR3, the DNA is TGTGCCAGCAGTTTAACGATCGACAGGTACAATGAGCAGTTCTTC.

CDR3 in DNA: TGTGCCAGCAGCTTAGGAGGTCTGAGGGCTAATGAAAAACTGTTTTTT. It codes for CASSLGGLRANEKLFF. The V gene is TRBV7-9, the J gene TRBJ1-4; D is unresolved. Germline V gives CDR1 SEHNR, CDR2 FQNEAQ (reference sequence). The CDR3 is 16 amino acids. Trimming removed 1 base at V and 3 bases at J, with 12 bases between.

V usage is TRBV7-2 and J usage is TRBJ2-5; tentatively, D is TRBD2 (6 bases). CDR1 is SGHTA, CDR2 FQGNSA, per germline. Trimming cost V 4 bases and J 5 bases, with 14 bases left between them. The CDR3 has 14 residues. The CDR3 DNA reads TGTGCCAGCAGCTACACGAGCGGGCAGGAGACCCAGTACTTC. Its translation: CASSYTSGQETQYF.

The table lists this clonotype with many counts. The rearrangement joins TRBV5-1 to TRBJ2-1; D is possibly TRBD1 (5 bases). Per the germline V gene, CDR1 is SGHRS and CDR2 is YFSETQ. V was trimmed by 1 base and J by 5 bases, leaving 10 bases between them. The CDR3 has 14 residues. CDR3 DNA sequence: TGCGCCAGCAGCTTGTCCCCAGGGAACAATGAGCAGTTCTTC. Amino acid sequence: CASSLSPGNNEQFF.

The V gene is TRBV9, the J gene TRBJ2-1; 11 nucleotides match TRBD2. Trimming removed 1 base from V and 8 bases from J; junction bases left unmatched: 17. Germline V CDR1 and CDR2: SGDLS, YYNGEE. CDR3 length: 19 residues. CDR3 sequence: CASSVSPNLAGGPSDEQFF. CDR3 nucleotides: TGTGCCAGCAGCGTATCCCCAAACCTAGCGGGAGGCCCGTCGGATGAGCAGTTCTTC.

The V call is TRBV18, the J call TRBJ2-1; D might be TRBD1 (6 bases). Trimming cost V 3 bases and J 1 base, with 13 bases left between them. The germline CDR1 and CDR2 sequences are KGHSH and LQKENI. The CDR3 consists of 16 residues. CDR3 in DNA: TGTGCCAGCTCACCTTGGTCGACAGGTTCCTACAATGAGCAGTTCTTC. Protein sequence: CASSPWSTGSYNEQFF.

The chain carries TRBV29-1 and TRBJ2-1, with 8 bases aligning to TRBD2. The V and J ends lost 6 bases and 5 bases, in that order; junction bases with no gene match: 9. This CDR3 has 14 amino acids. Per germline, CDR1 SQVTM and CDR2 ANQGSEA. The CDR3 here is CSVLQRRGDNEQFF. The CDR3 DNA is TGCAGCGTCTTGCAAAGGCGGGGGGACAATGAGCAGTTCTTC.

This clonotype appeared a few times. The chain uses TRBV20-1 and TRBJ2-1; TRBD2 matches at 9 bases. From germline, CDR1 is DFQATT and CDR2 SNEGSKA (reference sequence). The CDR3 is 14 amino acids. Losses at the gene ends were 5 bases for V and 9 bases for J; bases not matched to a gene: 11. As DNA, the CDR3 is TGCAGTGCTTGGACTAGCGAGGGCGGGAGTGAGCAGTTCTTC. Protein product: CSAWTSEGGSEQFF.

V is TRBV29-1 and J is TRBJ1-2; no clear D gene. Per germline, CDR1 SQVTM and CDR2 ANQGSEA. CDR3 length: 12 residues. Trimming stripped 2 bases from V and 2 bases from J, with 6 bases between. Here the CDR3 reads CSVELENYGYTF. The DNA for the CDR3 is TGCAGCGTTGAACTGGAGAACTATGGCTACACCTTC.

This clonotype was counted at least ten times. The J gene is TRBJ2-3, the V gene TRBV28, with D possibly TRBD2 on 5 matching bases. The CDR3 is made up of 15 amino acids. V was trimmed by 3 bases and J by 1 base, leaving 11 bases between them. The germline V gene encodes CDR1 MDHEN and CDR2 SYDVKM. The DNA of the CDR3 is TGTGCCAGCAGTTTGTCCGGACTGGGCACAGATACGCAGTATTTT. Protein: CASSLSGLGTDTQYF. The full variable domain, with the rest looked up from reference TRBV28 and TRBJ2-3, is DVKVTQSSRYLVKRTGEKVFLECVQDMDHENMFWYRQDPGLGLRLIYFSYDVKMKEKGDIPEGYSVSREKKERFSLILESASTNQTSMYLCASSLSGLGTDTQYFGPGTRLTVL.

This clonotype has a handful of counts. The chain joins TRBV10-3 to TRBJ2-3; 9 bases are shared with TRBD2. V shed 4 bases, J shed 0 bases, and the junction held 8 bases outside the gene matches. CDR1 and CDR2 (germline): ENHRY, SYGVKD. The CDR3 length is 17 residues. Here the CDR3 DNA reads TGTGCCATCAGTGGGCACGGACTAGCGACTAGCACAGATACGCAGTATTTT. This encodes CAISGHGLATSTDTQYF.

This clonotype has a handful of counts. The chain is built from TRBV5-1 and TRBJ2-3, with 7 bases matching TRBD1. With V trimmed by 4 bases and J by 1 base, 9 bases remained unmatched. The germline V gene has CDR1 SGHRS and CDR2 YFSETQ. The CDR3 is 16 amino acids. This CDR3 is CASSLQTGLGTDTQYF. CDR3 in DNA: TGCGCCAGCAGCCTCCAGACAGGGCTGGGCACAGATACGCAGTATTTT.

This clonotype was counted only a few times. This chain links TRBV12-3 or TRBV12-4 with TRBJ2-7; D gene unclear. V was trimmed by 8 bases and J by 3 bases, leaving 11 bases between them. The length of the CDR3 is 12 residues. The CDR3 DNA reads TGTGCCAGCCGACGGTCGATCTACGAGCAGTACTTC. The encoded protein is CASRRSIYEQYF.

A few counts support this clonotype. The chain employs TRBV12-3 or TRBV12-4 and TRBJ2-3; TRBD2 agrees at 10 bases. The V segment lost 2 bases and the J segment 1 base; nucleotides outside the gene matches: 3. The CDR3 extends over 16 amino acids. The CDR3 spells CASSLWLAGGTDTQYF. The CDR3 DNA reads as TGTGCCAGCAGTTTATGGCTAGCGGGAGGCACAGATACGCAGTATTTT.

The table lists this clonotype with a few counts. The V call is TRBV10-3, the J call TRBJ2-5; 8 bases agree with TRBD1. Losses at the gene ends were 11 bases for V and 1 base for J; bases not matched to a gene: 6. CDR1 and CDR2 (germline): ENHRY, SYGVKD. The CDR3 sequence is 13 residues long. This chain's CDR3 is CAVQGQGQETQYF. The CDR3 DNA reads TGTGCCGTCCAAGGACAGGGCCAAGAGACCCAGTACTTC.

J is TRBJ2-5 and V is TRBV3-1, with 10 bases fitting TRBD2. Germline CDR1 LGHDT, CDR2 YNNKEL (reference sequence). J gave up 2 bases and V 1 base, and 4 bases lay outside the gene matches. The CDR3 consists of 16 residues. The CDR3 protein is CASSQARTSGQETQYF. DNA for the CDR3: TGTGCCAGCAGCCAAGCGCGGACTAGCGGACAAGAGACCCAGTACTTC.

The V gene is TRBV25-1, the J gene TRBJ1-1; unclear D gene. The germline V gene has CDR1 MGHDK and CDR2 SYGVNS. The CDR3 loop spans 11 amino acids. V gave up 1 base and J gave up 11 bases, with 8 bases separating them. In DNA, the CDR3 is TGTGCCAGCAGTGAATTCGGTGGGGCTTTCTTT. Residues: CASSEFGGAFF. Based on the CDR3 plus reference TRBV25-1 and TRBJ1-1, the full variable domain is EADIYQTPRYLVIGTGKKITLECSQTMGHDKMYWYQQDPGMELHLIHYSYGVNSTEKGDLSSESTVSRIRTEHFPLTLESARPSHTSQYLCASSEFGGAFFGQGTRLTVV.

This clonotype was recorded once. The genes are TRBV11-2 and TRBJ1-4; maybe TRBD1 (5 bases). CDR3 length equals 14 residues. Trimming removed 6 bases at V and 4 bases at J, with 12 bases between. CDR1 is SGHAT, CDR2 FQNNGV, per germline. CDR3 region: CASRSDTINEKLFF. The CDR3 nucleotides are TGTGCCAGCAGATCGGACACGATTAATGAAAAACTGTTTTTT.

This clonotype was picked up a small number of times. This chain links TRBV28 with TRBJ2-7, with D maybe TRBD2 (6 bases). The V end lost 1 base, the J end lost 2 bases, and 9 bases lay between the germline ends. The V gene's germline CDR1 is MDHEN and CDR2 SYDVKM. The CDR3 is 14 residues long. CDR3 residues: CASSLYGEAYEQYF. The CDR3 DNA reads TGTGCCAGCAGTTTATACGGGGAGGCCTACGAGCAGTACTTC.

This clonotype has more than one count but fewer than ten. The V gene is TRBV30, the J gene TRBJ2-7; possible D gene TRBD2, 5 bases. CDR1 and CDR2 (germline): GTSNPN, SVGIG (reference sequence). The CDR3 is 13 amino acids. V was shortened by 2 bases and J by 0 bases, with 8 bases between the two germline ends. The CDR3 DNA follows: TGTGCCTGGAGTAACGGGATCTCCTACGAGCAGTACTTC. Its protein product is CAWSNGISYEQYF.